This T cell receptor (beta chain) was documented in a study of regulatory T cells in long-lasting Graves disease. Study observations and caveats: New patients shared roughly 1,000 public clonotypes, and persistent patients shared more, with 2,741. The TCR repertoire of persistent Graves' patients was less diverse than that of newly diagnosed ones. Study of thyroid tissue was not done, with only peripheral blood studied.

This clonotype was observed many times. Its target is unknown. Assembly of TCR beta libraries relied on iRepertoire HTBI primers together with Arm-PCR of CDR3 regions. TCRdb re-called the multiplex PCR reads through MiXCR, storing one row per CDR3 protein. The sample includes about 360,000 distinct CDR3 sequences, about a sixth seen only once; the top ten take 20%. CDR3 length equals 17 residues. Germline CDR1 and CDR2: LGHDT and YNNKEL (reference sequence). V was shortened by 1 base and J by 3 bases, with 15 bases between the two germline ends. Time point in this sample: newly diagnosed GD, antithyroid drugs for less than 3 months. RNA isolated from PBMCs was used to make the TCR library. The same sample was also used in a study of T cells in Graves' hyperthyroidism and ophthalmopathy. That study reports: First-round RT-PCR with HTBI primers amplified the TCR CDR3 region.

The TCR comes from a woman between 18 and 30 years old with Graves disease. The source material was peripheral blood mononuclear cells (PBMCs), sampled at new diagnosis, from a patient treated with antithyroid drugs. The genes are TRBV3-1 and TRBJ1-4; D gene unclear. The CDR3 reads CASSQAPMRRANEKLFF. The CDR3 bases are TGTGCCAGCAGCCAAGCGCCGATGAGGAGGGCTAATGAAAAACTGTTTTTT.